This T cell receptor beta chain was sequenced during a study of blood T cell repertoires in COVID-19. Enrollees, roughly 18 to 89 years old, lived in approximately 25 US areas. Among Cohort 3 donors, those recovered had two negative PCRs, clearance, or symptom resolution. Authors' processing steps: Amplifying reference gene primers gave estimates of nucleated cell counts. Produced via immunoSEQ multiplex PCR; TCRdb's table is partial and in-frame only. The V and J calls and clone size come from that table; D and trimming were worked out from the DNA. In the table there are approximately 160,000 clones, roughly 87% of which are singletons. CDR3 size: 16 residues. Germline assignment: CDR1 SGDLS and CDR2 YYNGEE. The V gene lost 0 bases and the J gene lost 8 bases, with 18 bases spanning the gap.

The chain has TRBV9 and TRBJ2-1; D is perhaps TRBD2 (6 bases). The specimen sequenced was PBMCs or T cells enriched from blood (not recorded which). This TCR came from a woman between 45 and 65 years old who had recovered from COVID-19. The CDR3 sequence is CASSVESGTLRYEQFF. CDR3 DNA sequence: TGTGCCAGCAGCGTAGAATCTGGGACTTTAAGGTATGAGCAGTTCTTC.